The 4 T cell receptor beta chains listed next were all sequenced from one sample in a study of OX40 agonist ivuxolimab in advanced cancers. Profiling relied on immunoSEQ multiplex PCR, and the TCRdb table lists in-frame clones only, not all of them. This sample carries 100,000 to 150,000 clones, less than 95% of them seen once, and the ten largest clones take about 0.81%. The sequencing used CD4+ or CD8+ T cells sorted from blood, collected in a trial of the OX40 agonist ivuxolimab. Receptors were obtained from an adult with an advanced solid tumor such as melanoma, head and neck, liver or kidney cancer.

The chain has TRBV20-1 and TRBJ1-1; weak D call: TRBD1 (6 bases). This CDR3 is built from 11 residues. From germline, CDR1 is DFQATT and CDR2 SNEGSKA (reference sequence). V lost 5 bases to trimming and J lost 9 bases, with 13 bases between them. For the CDR3, the DNA is TGCAGTGCTTACAGGGATTTCCAAGCTTTCTTT. Its translation: CSAYRDFQAFF.

This chain joins TRBV5-4 and TRBJ1-1, with D perhaps matching TRBD1 (5 bases). Germline-derived CDR1 and CDR2 are SGHNT and YYREEE (reference sequence). V lost 4 bases, J lost 0 bases, and 10 bases lay in between. CDR3 length equals 14 residues. This chain's CDR3 is CASSRRQMNTEAFF. Here the CDR3 DNA reads TGTGCCAGCAGCCGCAGACAGATGAACACTGAAGCTTTCTTT.

The chain is built from TRBV27 and TRBJ1-2; the match to TRBD1 covers 9 bases. The CDR3 contains 14 residues. V shed 8 bases and J 3 bases; nucleotides not matched to a gene: 7. Looked up from germline, CDR1 is MNHEY and CDR2 is SMNVEV (reference sequence). CDR3 sequence: CASGRTGDYYGYTF. For the CDR3, the DNA is TGTGCCAGCGGAAGGACAGGGGATTACTATGGCTACACCTTC.

This chain joins TRBV5-4 and TRBJ2-5; weak D call: TRBD2 (5 bases). The germline V and J ends were trimmed by 0 bases and 5 bases, with 11 bases remaining between them. Germline assignment: CDR1 SGHNT and CDR2 YYREEE (reference sequence). This CDR3 contains 14 residues. The CDR3 sequence is CASSLVSSRETQYF. CDR3 nucleotide sequence: TGTGCCAGCAGCTTGGTCTCTAGCCGCGAGACCCAGTACTTC.